Shown below are 20 T cell receptor beta chains from a single sample sequenced in a study of cytomegalovirus exposure and HLA in healthy donors (dated by TCRdb to 2016 to 2017). Libraries were built with the immunoSEQ multiplex PCR assay. TCRdb took this table from immuneACCESS and kept in-frame rearrangements with V and J called. Such tables lack part of the clones; where checked against another copy, unresolved V genes explain under half of the gap, and the rest is unexplained. Within this sample are tens of thousands of clones, with 90% to 95% of them counted one time only. Clones ranked in the top ten supply about 0.63% of the sample. Sequenced: PBMCs. These receptors came from a young woman in good health and CMV-seronegative.

The V call is TRBV27, the J call TRBJ2-1; D might be TRBD2 (7 bases). V dropped 8 bases and J dropped 2 bases, with 16 bases sitting between them. The CDR3 is made up of 15 amino acids. CDR1 and CDR2 (germline): MNHEY, SMNVEV (reference sequence). The CDR3 here is CASSWAGAAYNEQFF. The DNA for the CDR3 is TGTGCCAGCTCCTGGGCGGGGGCTGCCTACAATGAGCAGTTCTTC.

J is TRBJ2-7 and V is TRBV7-2; 12 bases match TRBD1. V trimming: 0 bases; J trimming: 6 bases; junction bases outside the gene matches: 12. CDR1 is SGHTA and CDR2 is FQGNSA in the germline V gene. CDR3 length: 18 amino acids. The DNA of the CDR3 is TGTGCCAGCAGCTTAGCGGGCACTGTCCGGGACAGGGGGCGCGAGCAGTACTTC. Encoded protein: CASSLAGTVRDRGREQYF.

The chain links TRBV27 to TRBJ2-1, with 14 nucleotides matching TRBD2. With 2 bases clipped from V and 3 bases from J, the junction kept 12 bases outside the gene matches. CDR3 length: 20 residues. Germline V lookup: CDR1 MNHEY, CDR2 SMNVEV (reference sequence). The CDR3 loop reads CASSLLSTSGGAVGYNEQFF. CDR3 bases: TGTGCCAGCAGTTTACTCTCGACTAGCGGGGGGGCAGTGGGCTACAATGAGCAGTTCTTC.

This clone rates as medium-sized. The rearrangement joins TRBV6-1 to TRBJ2-2, with a possible D match to TRBD1 (5 bases). The ends were cut back, 4 bases at V and 6 bases at J, with 12 bases in the middle. The CDR3 is 14 residues long. Germline V gene lookup returns CDR1 MNHNS and CDR2 SASEGT. CDR3 loop: CASSALGESGELFF. The CDR3 DNA follows: TGTGCCAGCAGTGCTCTAGGGGAATCCGGGGAGCTGTTTTTT.

V is TRBV19 and J is TRBJ2-5; 14 bases fit TRBD2. V trimming: 6 bases; J trimming: 5 bases; junction bases outside the gene matches: 5. This CDR3 is built from 15 residues. CDR1 LNHDA and CDR2 SQIVND come from the germline V gene (reference sequence). CDR3 bases: TGTGCCAGTAGCGGGACTAGCGGGGGCCGGGAGACCCAGTACTTC. This codes for CASSGTSGGRETQYF.

V usage is TRBV7-8 and J usage is TRBJ2-1, with TRBD1 matching 8 bases. The junction had 4 bases not matched to a gene; V was cut back by 2 bases and J by 1 base. The CDR3 consists of 16 residues. Germline-derived CDR1 and CDR2 are SGHVS and FQNEAQ. The CDR3 sequence: CASSLPTGVSYNEQFF. The CDR3 nucleotides are TGTGCCAGCAGCTTACCGACAGGGGTTTCCTACAATGAGCAGTTCTTC.

J is TRBJ1-2 and V is TRBV30, with D possibly TRBD1 on 5 matching bases. The germline gives CDR1 GTSNPN, CDR2 SVGIG (reference sequence). Trimming shortened V by 2 bases and J by 10 bases, and 17 bases separated the two germline ends. This CDR3 is built from 13 residues. The CDR3 nucleotides read TGTGCCTGGAGTCCCCGTTGGGGCTTTTTCTACACCTTC. Protein sequence: CAWSPRWGFFYTF.

CDR3: CASSEYGTGALISSYEQYF. The CDR3 bases are TGTGCCAGCAGTGAATATGGGACAGGAGCACTAATTAGCTCCTACGAGCAGTACTTC. The chain combines TRBV6-4 with TRBJ2-7; 8 nucleotides line up with TRBD1. V gave up 3 bases and J gave up 0 bases; unmatched junction bases: 16. Per the germline V gene, CDR1 is MRHNA and CDR2 is SNTAGT. The CDR3 is 19 amino acids.

This sequence joins TRBV6-5 and TRBJ2-7; tentatively, D is TRBD2 (5 bases). Germline V CDR1 and CDR2: MNHEY, SVGAGI. With 7 bases removed from V and 7 bases from J, the gap between germline ends came to 17 bases. The CDR3 sequence is 13 residues long. The CDR3 protein is CASKARTGYEQYF. As DNA, the CDR3 is TGTGCCAGCAAGGCTCGAACGGGGTATGAGCAGTACTTC.

V gene TRBV6-1 combines with J gene TRBJ2-3, with TRBD2 identical over 13 bases. J lost 6 bases, V lost 4 bases, and 4 bases had no gene match. The length of the CDR3 is 15 residues. The germline CDR1 and CDR2 sequences are MNHNS and SASEGT. DNA of the CDR3: TGTGCCAGCAGTGTACTAGCGGGGGGGTCGGATACGCAGTATTTT. It encodes CASSVLAGGSDTQYF.

This clone appeared once. The CDR3 is CAIRGTGSSYEQYF. CDR3 DNA: TGTGCCATCAGGGGGACAGGAAGCTCCTACGAGCAGTACTTC. The chain employs TRBV10-3 and TRBJ2-7; 8 nucleotides align to TRBD1. With V trimmed by 6 bases and J by 0 bases, 4 bases remained unmatched. Germline CDR1 and CDR2: ENHRY and SYGVKD. CDR3 length: 14 amino acids.

J is TRBJ1-1 and V is TRBV7-9; 9 bases are shared with TRBD1. Germline CDR1 is SEHNR and CDR2 is FQNEAQ (reference sequence). J lost 4 bases, V lost 1 base, and 4 bases had no gene match. This CDR3 comprises 15 residues. CDR3 sequence (DNA): TGTGCCAGCAGCTTAGGGACAGGGGTGGCCACTGAAGCTTTCTTT. Translating gives CASSLGTGVATEAFF.

The chain carries TRBV5-1 and TRBJ1-5, with D possibly being TRBD1 (6 bases). Trimming shortened V by 0 bases and J by 0 bases, and 7 bases separated the two germline ends. There are 15 residues in the CDR3. CDR1 is SGHRS, CDR2 YFSETQ, per germline. CDR3 sequence: CASSLGTVSNQPQHF. The CDR3 nucleotides are TGCGCCAGCAGCTTGGGGACAGTTAGCAATCAGCCCCAGCATTTT.

The chain is built from TRBV9 and TRBJ1-4; no clear D gene. The CDR3 runs 13 residues. From germline, CDR1 is SGDLS and CDR2 YYNGEE. The V end lost 0 bases, the J end lost 7 bases, and 7 bases lay between the germline ends. The DNA for the CDR3 is TGTGCCAGCAGCGTAGGGCGGGGTGAAAAACTGTTTTTT. Translating it yields CASSVGRGEKLFF.

The DNA of the CDR3 is TGTGCCAGTAGTATAGAAGGACTAGCGAGTAATGAGCAGTTCTTC. Its translation is CASSIEGLASNEQFF. The V gene is TRBV19, the J gene TRBJ2-1; TRBD2 matches at 9 bases. The germline V gene encodes CDR1 LNHDA and CDR2 SQIVND (reference sequence). The junction had 4 bases not matched to a gene; V was cut back by 0 bases and J by 7 bases. The CDR3 totals 15 residues. Full variable domain (outside the CDR3, taken from reference TRBV19 and TRBJ2-1): DGGITQSPKYLFRKEGQNVTLSCEQNLNHDAMYWYRQDPGQGLRLIYYSQIVNDFQKGDIAEGYSVSREKKESFPLTVTSAQKNPTAFYLCASSIEGLASNEQFFGPGTRLTVL.

The gene calls are TRBV7-9 and TRBJ2-3; TRBD1 aligns across 11 bases. This CDR3 comprises 16 residues. V was pared by 3 bases and J by 8 bases, with 10 bases of the junction left unmatched. Germline V CDR1 and CDR2: SEHNR, FQNEAQ (reference sequence). Written as DNA, the CDR3 is TGTGCCAGCAGCTTTTACCGGGACAGGGGGTTCGGTACGCAGTATTTT. Amino acids: CASSFYRDRGFGTQYF. Using reference TRBV7-9 and TRBJ2-3 for the parts outside the CDR3, the full variable domain is DTGVSQNPRHKITKRGQNVTFRCDPISEHNRLYWYRQTLGQGPEFLTYFQNEAQLEKSRLLSDRFSAERPKGSFSTLEIQRTEQGDSAMYLCASSFYRDRGFGTQYFGPGTRLTVL.

This sequence joins TRBV5-1 and TRBJ2-5, with D hard to call. The germline CDR1 and CDR2 sequences are SGHRS and YFSETQ. Trimming took off 4 bases at V and 5 bases at J, with 18 bases between the two ends. This CDR3 spans 15 amino acids. This chain's CDR3 is CASSDSRIRRETQYF. The CDR3 bases are TGCGCCAGCAGCGATAGCAGAATCCGCCGGGAGACCCAGTACTTC.

The rearrangement uses TRBV5-4 and TRBJ2-2; D ambiguous. The CDR3 has 15 residues. Trimming removed 1 base from V and 1 base from J, with 8 bases in between. The germline V gene has CDR1 SGHNT and CDR2 YYREEE (reference sequence). The CDR3 DNA is TGTGCCAGCAGCTTGAGGTCGGGGAACACCGGGGAGCTGTTTTTT. This sequence encodes CASSLRSGNTGELFF.

J is TRBJ2-4 and V is TRBV5-8; 9 nucleotides match TRBD1. The J segment lost 7 bases and the V segment lost 2 bases, leaving 13 bases of the junction unmatched. The CDR3 is made up of 17 amino acids. Looked up from germline, CDR1 is SGHTS and CDR2 is YDEGEE. The CDR3 DNA reads TGTGCCAGCAGCTTAGACTCCGGGACAGGGTATGTCAACATTCAGTACTTC. It specifies CASSLDSGTGYVNIQYF. Full variable domain (missing parts from reference TRBV5-8 and TRBJ2-4): EAGVTQSPTHLIKTRGQQATLRCSPISGHTSVYWYQQALGLGLQFLLWYDEGEERNRGNFPPRFSGRQFPNYSSELNVNALELEDSALYLCASSLDSGTGYVNIQYFGAGTRLSVL.

The chain has TRBV9 and TRBJ2-7; 9 nucleotides agree with TRBD1. After removal of 2 bases from V and 5 bases from J, the junction contained 5 bases not matched to a gene. CDR3 size: 14 residues. Germline CDR1 SGDLS, CDR2 YYNGEE. As DNA, the CDR3 is TGTGCCAGCAGCGTCGGGACAGGGTCCCACGAGCAGTACTTC. Its protein is CASSVGTGSHEQYF.